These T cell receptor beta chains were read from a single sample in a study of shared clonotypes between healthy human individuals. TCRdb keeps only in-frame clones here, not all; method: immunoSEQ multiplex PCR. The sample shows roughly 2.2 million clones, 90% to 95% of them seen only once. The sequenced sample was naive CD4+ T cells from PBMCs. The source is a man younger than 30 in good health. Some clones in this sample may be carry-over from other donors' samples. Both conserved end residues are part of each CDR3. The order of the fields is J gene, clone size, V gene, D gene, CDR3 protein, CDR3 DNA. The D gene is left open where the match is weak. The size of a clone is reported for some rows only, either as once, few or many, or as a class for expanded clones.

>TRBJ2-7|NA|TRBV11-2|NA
CASSLVEGPFYEQYF
TGTGCCAGCAGCTTAGTGGAAGGGCCCTTCTACGAGCAGTACTTC
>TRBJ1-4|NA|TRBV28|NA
CASSVRWEANEKLFF
TGTGCCAGCTCAGTTCGGTGGGAGGCTAATGAAAAACTGTTTTTT
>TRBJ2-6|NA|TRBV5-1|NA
CASSLGTESGANVLTF
TGCGCCAGCAGCTTGGGGACAGAATCTGGGGCCAACGTCCTGACTTTC
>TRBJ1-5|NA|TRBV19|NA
CASRPSRTYNQPQHF
TGTGCCAGTAGACCCAGCAGGACTTACAATCAGCCCCAGCATTTT
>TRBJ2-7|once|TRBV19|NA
CASSPEIGGSYEQYF
TGTGCCAGTAGCCCGGAGATCGGAGGCTCCTACGAGCAGTACTTC
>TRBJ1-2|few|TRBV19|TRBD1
CATQTGSNYGYTF
TGTGCCACCCAGACAGGGAGCAACTATGGCTACACCTTC
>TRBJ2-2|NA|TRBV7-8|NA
CASSPRSGGGELFF
TGTGCCAGCAGCCCCCGTAGTGGGGGCGGGGAGCTGTTTTTT
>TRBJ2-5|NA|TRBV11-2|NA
CASSLLRGTSQETQYF
TGTGCCAGCAGCTTACTGCGAGGCACTTCCCAAGAGACCCAGTACTTC
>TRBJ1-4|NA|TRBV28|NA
CASSSRTEKLFF
TGTGCCAGCAGTTCCAGGACCGAAAAACTGTTTTTT
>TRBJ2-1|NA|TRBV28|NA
CASSLIGRGGNEQFF
TGTGCCAGCAGTTTAATAGGCAGGGGAGGTAATGAGCAGTTCTTC
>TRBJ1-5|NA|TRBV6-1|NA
CASSEVSGDQPQHF
TGTGCCAGCAGTGAAGTATCGGGGGATCAGCCCCAGCATTTT
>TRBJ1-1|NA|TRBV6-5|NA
CASTQGGTEAFF
TGTGCCAGCACCCAGGGAGGGACTGAAGCTTTCTTT
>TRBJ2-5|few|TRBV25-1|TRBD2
CASSDTGGTQETQYF
TGTGCCAGCAGTGATACGGGAGGGACCCAAGAGACCCAGTACTTC
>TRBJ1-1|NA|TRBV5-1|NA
CASSLGGGAAMNTEAFF
TGCGCCAGCAGCTTGGGTGGGGGAGCAGCTATGAACACTGAAGCTTTCTTT
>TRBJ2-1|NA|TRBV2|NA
CASSRGQLIYNEQFF
TGTGCCAGCAGTCGGGGACAACTCATTTACAATGAGCAGTTCTTC
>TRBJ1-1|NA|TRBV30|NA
CAWSVVANTEAFF
TGTGCCTGGAGTGTAGTTGCGAACACTGAAGCTTTCTTT
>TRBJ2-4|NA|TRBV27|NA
CASRATGINIQYF
TGTGCCAGCAGGGCGACAGGTATTAACATTCAGTACTTC
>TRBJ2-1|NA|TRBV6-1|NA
CASSEARGQWNEQFF
TGTGCCAGCAGTGAAGCGAGGGGTCAGTGGAATGAGCAGTTCTTC
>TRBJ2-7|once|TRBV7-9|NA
CASTSRGLGFEQYF
TGTGCCAGCACCTCCCGGGGATTAGGGTTCGAGCAGTACTTC
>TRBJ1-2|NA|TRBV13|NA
CASSLAAQTALWSYTF
TGTGCCAGCAGCTTAGCAGCGCAGACCGCTCTATGGAGCTACACCTTC
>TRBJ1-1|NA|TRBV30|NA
CAWGVMWNTEAFF
TGTGCCTGGGGGGTTATGTGGAACACTGAAGCTTTCTTT
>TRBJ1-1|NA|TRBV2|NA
CASSLEGVNTEAFF
TGTGCCAGCAGCTTAGAGGGGGTGAACACTGAAGCTTTCTTT
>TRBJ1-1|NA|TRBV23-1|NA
CASGHLRGAFF
TGCGCCAGCGGCCACCTGAGAGGAGCTTTCTTT
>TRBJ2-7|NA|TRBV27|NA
CASSTRTRQQYF
TGTGCCAGCAGTACTCGAACACGCCAGCAGTACTTC
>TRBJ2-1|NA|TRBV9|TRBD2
CASSARTSDPMRYNEQFF
TGTGCCAGCAGCGCCCGGACTAGCGACCCTATGCGGTACAATGAGCAGTTCTTC
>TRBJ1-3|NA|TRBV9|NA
CASSARTAGDTIYF
TGTGCCAGCAGCGCCCGGACGGCGGGGGACACCATATATTTT
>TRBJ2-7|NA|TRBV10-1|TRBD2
CASPLPQREGLTYEQYF
TGCGCCAGTCCCTTACCACAGCGGGAGGGCCTGACCTACGAGCAGTACTTC
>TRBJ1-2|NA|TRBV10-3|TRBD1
CAISEPSGTGLGGYTF
TGTGCCATCAGTGAACCAAGTGGGACAGGGTTAGGTGGCTACACCTTC
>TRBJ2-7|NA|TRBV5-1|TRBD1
CASSKDRGHTYEQYF
TGCGCCAGCAGCAAAGACAGGGGTCACACCTACGAGCAGTACTTC
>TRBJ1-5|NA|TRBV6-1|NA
CASSEAGGLQPQHF
TGTGCCAGCAGTGAAGCGGGGGGTCTTCAGCCCCAGCATTTT
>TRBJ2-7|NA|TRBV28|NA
CASRIRGAYEQYF
TGTGCCAGCAGAATCAGGGGCGCCTACGAGCAGTACTTC
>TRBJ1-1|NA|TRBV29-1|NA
CSVEGGVGTGHPEAFF
TGCAGCGTTGAAGGGGGAGTGGGAACAGGGCACCCTGAAGCTTTCTTT
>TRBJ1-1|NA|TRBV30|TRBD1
CAWTHGRGFEAFF
TGTGCCTGGACCCATGGCAGGGGGTTCGAAGCTTTCTTT
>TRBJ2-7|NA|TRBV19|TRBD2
CASGLAGMIDEQYF
TGTGCCAGCGGACTAGCGGGAATGATAGACGAGCAGTACTTC
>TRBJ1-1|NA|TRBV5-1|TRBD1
CASSFLPGEGQGQTNTEAFF
TGCGCCAGCAGCTTCCTCCCAGGGGAAGGACAGGGACAGACGAACACTGAAGCTTTCTTT
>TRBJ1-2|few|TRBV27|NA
CASSSTSFYGYTF
TGTGCCAGCAGTTCAACAAGTTTTTATGGCTACACCTTC
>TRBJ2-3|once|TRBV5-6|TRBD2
CASSLRAGGIYTQYF
TGTGCCAGCAGCTTGCGAGCGGGAGGAATATATACGCAGTATTTT
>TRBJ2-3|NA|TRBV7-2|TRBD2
CASSLERDLSTDTQYF
TGTGCCAGCAGCTTAGAGCGGGACCTTAGCACAGATACGCAGTATTTT
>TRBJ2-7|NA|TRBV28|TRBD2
CASNTDSGGWDEQYF
TGTGCCAGCAACACCGACAGCGGGGGTTGGGACGAGCAGTACTTC
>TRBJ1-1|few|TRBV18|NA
CASSPWQNTEAFF
TGTGCCAGCTCACCGTGGCAGAACACTGAAGCTTTCTTT
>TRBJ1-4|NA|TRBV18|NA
CASSQGRPNNEKLFF
TGTGCCAGCTCACAGGGGCGCCCTAATAATGAAAAACTGTTTTTT
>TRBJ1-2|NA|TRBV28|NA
CASSLGGDYGYTF
TGTGCCAGCAGTTTAGGGGGGGACTATGGCTACACCTTC
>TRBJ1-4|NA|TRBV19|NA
CASKVQGLEKLFF
TGTGCCAGTAAGGTTCAGGGCCTTGAAAAACTGTTTTTT
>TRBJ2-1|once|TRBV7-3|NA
CASSLTAAQVDEQFF
TGTGCCAGCAGCTTAACGGCGGCCCAAGTCGATGAGCAGTTCTTC